The 22 T cell receptor beta chains listed next were all sequenced from one sample in a study of T cells in women clearing cervical HPV infection. Sequenced by immunoSEQ multiplex PCR; TCRdb stores in-frame clones only, minus some. Recorded for this sample: roughly 14,000 clones. Material for sequencing was blood buffy coat. All receptors come from a woman between 18 and 70 years old with a cervical HPV16 infection that either progressed to CIN3+ or cleared (not recorded which).

On this clone itself: The sequence runs out 3 residues before the end of the CDR3; the remainder is reconstructed from the germline J gene. J is TRBJ1-1 and V is TRBV18; tentatively, D is TRBD1 (5 bases). CDR1 and CDR2 from the germline V gene are KGHSH and LQKENI. V was clipped by 0 bases and J by 2 bases, with 13 bases between them. The CDR3 runs to 16 residues. CDR3 bases read: TGTGCCAGCTCACCACCTCTGGGGGGATTAAACACTGAA. Amino acid sequence: CASSPPLGGLNTE. The entire CDR3 sequence reads CASSPPLGGLNTEAFF.

Comments on this clone: Coverage ceases 3 residues before the CDR3 finishes, and the germline J gene fills in the end. The chain has TRBV6-2 or TRBV6-3 and TRBJ1-5; D is ambiguous. Germline CDR1 is MNHEY and CDR2 is SVGEGT. This CDR3 has 14 amino acids. Trimming removed 2 bases at V and 3 bases at J, with 8 bases between. CDR3 loop: CASSYANFNQPQHF. CDR3 DNA (partial): TGTGCCAGCAGTTACGCGAACTTCAATCAGCCC.

This clone counts as medium-sized by frequency. Coverage ceases 3 residues before the CDR3 finishes, and the germline J gene fills in the end. V gene TRBV5-6 combines with J gene TRBJ2-6; D unclear. Germline V gene data show CDR1 as SGHDT and CDR2 as YYEEEE. CDR3 length equals 15 residues. V was pared by 0 bases and J by 2 bases, with 6 bases between. Incomplete CDR3 DNA: TGTGCCAGCAGCTTGGATCTAACTGGGGCCAACGTC. This encodes CASSLDLTGANV. The whole CDR3 reads CASSLDLTGANVLTF. Full variable domain (outside the CDR3, taken from reference TRBV5-6 and TRBJ2-6): DAGVTQSPTHLIKTRGQQVTLRCSPKSGHDTVSWYQQALGQGPQFIFQYYEEEERQRGNFPDRFSGHQFPNYSSELNVNALLLGDSALYLCASSLDLTGANVLTFGAGSRLTVL.

On this clone: The CDR3 extends 3 residues past the end of the read, so its final part is completed from the germline J gene. The chain links TRBV7-2 to TRBJ2-2; D uncertain. Germline assignment: CDR1 SGHTA and CDR2 FQGNSA. The V and J ends lost 11 bases and 6 bases respectively, with 16 bases between them. The CDR3 runs to 13 residues. The sequenced part of the CDR3 DNA is TGTGCCGCCAGAAGGGTGGTTTCCGGGGAG. It translates to CAARRVVSGE. The full CDR3 sequence reads CAARRVVSGELFF.

A note on this clone: The read halts 3 residues ahead of the CDR3 end, with the missing end drawn from the germline J gene. This rearrangement joins TRBV29-1 to TRBJ2-6; D might be TRBD2 (6 bases). Germline CDR1 and CDR2: SQVTM and ANQGSEA. CDR3 length: 17 amino acids. The germline V and J ends were trimmed by 2 bases and 4 bases, with 18 bases remaining between them. The CDR3 bases that were read are TGCAGCGTTGAACAATTTTCGGGGGTGGACGGGGCCAACGTC. This translates into CSVEQFSGVDGANV. The CDR3 reads in full as CSVEQFSGVDGANVLTF.

To note about this clone: The read ends 3 residues early relative to the CDR3; the germline J gene fills the gap. The rearrangement joins TRBV18 to TRBJ2-2; TRBD1 aligns across 11 bases. CDR1 and CDR2 (germline): KGHSH, LQKENI. Trimming cost V 1 base and J 4 bases; bases outside gene matches: 2. The CDR3 has 16 amino acids. The covered CDR3 bases are TGTGCCAGCTCACCACTCGGGACAGGGGGCACCGGGGAG. This translates into CASSPLGTGGTGE. The full-length CDR3 reads as CASSPLGTGGTGELFF.

Regarding this clone: A read error may produce the germline difference seen at one junction end. This CDR3 reads CASSQGTGSGNTIYF. The sequenced part of the CDR3 DNA is TGCGCCAGCAGCCAAGGGACAGGGTCTGGAAACACG. This sequence joins TRBV4-2 and TRBJ1-3, with 9 bases that match TRBD1. Read coverage stops 3 residues before the CDR3 terminus; the germline J gene supplies the remainder. Germline CDR1 LGHNA, CDR2 YNFKEQ. This CDR3 comprises 15 residues.

Note on this clone: The read terminates 3 residues ahead of where the CDR3 ends, so the germline J gene completes it. This rearrangement joins TRBV2 to TRBJ2-2, with 14 bases fitting TRBD2. Germline V gene sequence: CDR1 SNHLY, CDR2 FYNNEI. J was trimmed by 5 bases and V by 2 bases; bases with no gene match: 4. The CDR3 length is 17 residues. The CDR3 here is CASSEKTSGRATGELFF. Incomplete CDR3 DNA: TGTGCCAGCAGTGAAAAGACTAGCGGGAGGGCTACCGGGGAG.

Remarks on this clone: The observed sequence ends 3 residues before the CDR3 terminus, with the missing tail filled in from the germline J gene. J is TRBJ1-2 and V is TRBV20-1, with a weak D call TRBD1 (5 bases). Germline CDR1 DFQATT, CDR2 SNEGSKA (reference sequence). The CDR3 runs 16 residues. The V and J ends lost 0 bases and 5 bases respectively, with 19 bases between them. The CDR3 is CSARDTSPTGEYGYTF. Incomplete CDR3 DNA: TGCAGTGCTAGAGATACCTCACCGACGGGGGAATATGGC.

Regarding this clone: Read sequence stops 3 residues before the CDR3 end, and the germline J gene provides the missing end. This chain uses TRBV19 with TRBJ2-2, with 10 bases lining up with TRBD2. Trimming cost V 3 bases and J 6 bases; bases outside gene matches: 7. Per germline, CDR1 LNHDA and CDR2 SQIVND (reference sequence). The CDR3 extends over 16 amino acids. CDR3 bases read: TGTGCCAGTAGTATTAGGCCTAGCGGGAGCGCCGGGGAG. It translates to CASSIRPSGSAGE. The entire CDR3 reads CASSIRPSGSAGELFF.

Remarks on this clone: The read ends 3 residues early relative to the CDR3; the germline J gene fills the gap. The genes are TRBV19 and TRBJ2-5, with TRBD1 matching over 10 bases. CDR1 LNHDA and CDR2 SQIVND come from the germline V gene (reference sequence). CDR3 size: 17 residues. CDR3: CASSSSGDRGFGFTQYF. CDR3 bases read: TGTGCCAGTAGTTCAAGCGGGGACAGGGGTTTCGGATTCACC.

Concerning this clone itself: The read is 3 residues too short to cover the CDR3 end, so that end is filled in from the germline J gene. The rearrangement links TRBV10-2 to TRBJ2-7; the match to TRBD2 covers 7 bases. After removal of 4 bases from V and 1 base from J, the junction contained 4 bases not matched to a gene. Germline V lookup: CDR1 WSHSY, CDR2 SAAADI. The CDR3 sequence is 14 residues long. The sequenced part of the CDR3 DNA is TGCGCCAGCAGTGCAAGCGGGGATTCCTACGAG. Translation gives CASSASGDSYE. The whole CDR3 protein is CASSASGDSYEQYF.

As to this clone: Sequencing ends 3 residues short of the CDR3 end; the germline J gene provides the rest. This chain uses TRBV7-6 with TRBJ1-2; no clear D. The germline V gene encodes CDR1 SGHVS and CDR2 FNYEAQ. The CDR3 sequence is 11 residues long. The CDR3: CASSLERDYTF. The sequenced CDR3 bases are TGTGCCAGCAGCTTAGAGCGGGAC.

As regards this clone: Coverage ceases 3 residues before the CDR3 finishes, and the germline J gene fills in the end. This sequence joins TRBV7-3 and TRBJ2-2; D is undetermined. The V and J ends lost 2 bases and 1 base respectively, with 5 bases between them. Germline CDR1 SGHTA, CDR2 FQGTGA. There are 14 residues in the CDR3. CDR3 DNA (partial): TGTGCCAGCAGCTTACCCGGGAACACCGGGGAG. Amino acids: CASSLPGNTGE. The full CDR3 sequence reads CASSLPGNTGELFF. Full variable domain (outside the CDR3, taken from reference TRBV7-3 and TRBJ2-2): GAGVSQTPSNKVTEKGKYVELRCDPISGHTALYWYRQSLGQGPEFLIYFQGTGAADDSGLPNDRFFAVRPEGSVSTLKIQRTERGDSAVYLCASSLPGNTGELFFGEGSRLTVL.

In regard to this clone: The read is 3 residues too short to cover the CDR3 end, so that end is filled in from the germline J gene. The chain carries TRBV10-2 and TRBJ2-1; TRBD2 matches 14 bases. CDR1 WSHSY and CDR2 SAAADI come from the germline V gene. The CDR3 is made up of 17 amino acids. V lost 8 bases and J lost 7; bases outside the gene matches: 13. CDR3 sequence: CASPLPTSGGARNEQFF. Partial CDR3 DNA: TGCGCCAGCCCCCTCCCGACTAGCGGGGGGGCTCGTAATGAG.

As regards this clone: Sequencing ends 3 residues short of the CDR3 end; the germline J gene provides the rest. The chain recombines TRBV11-2 with TRBJ1-2; no definite D call. Germline CDR1 and CDR2: SGHAT and FQNNGV. The length of the CDR3 is 14 residues. CDR3 loop: CASSFLAGEYDYTF. The covered CDR3 bases are TGTGCCAGCAGCTTTCTAGCGGGAGAGTACGAC.

Notes on this clone: Read sequence stops 3 residues before the CDR3 end, and the germline J gene provides the missing end. V is TRBV7-2 and J is TRBJ1-1; no reliable D call. The CDR3 spans 14 residues. The V end was cut by 5 bases, the J end by 1 base, with 11 bases between. Germline CDR1 and CDR2: SGHTA and FQGNSA. The CDR3 region is CASSPSARNTEAFF. CDR3 DNA (partial): TGTGCCAGCAGCCCCTCCGCCAGGAACACTGAA.

A note on this clone: Read sequence stops 3 residues before the CDR3 end, and the germline J gene provides the missing end. This rearrangement joins TRBV13 to TRBJ2-2; TRBD2 agrees at 7 bases. The CDR3 covers 14 residues. The germline CDR1 and CDR2 sequences are PRHDT and FYEKMQ (reference sequence). The sequenced CDR3 bases are TGTGCCAGCAGCTTACTGGGAGGGGATGAAAAG. Translated: CASSLLGGDEK. The whole CDR3 sequence reads CASSLLGGDEKLFF.

A note on this clone: The read terminates 3 residues ahead of where the CDR3 ends, so the germline J gene completes it. The chain is built from TRBV19 and TRBJ2-2; possible D gene TRBD1, 6 bases. The CDR3 runs 13 residues. In germline, CDR1 is LNHDA, CDR2 SQIVND (reference sequence). V lost 4 bases, J lost 6 bases, and 9 bases lay in between. The CDR3: CASSTRTAGELFF. Incomplete CDR3 DNA: TGTGCCAGTAGTACTAGGACAGCCGGGGAG.

Comment on this clone: Read coverage stops 3 residues before the CDR3 terminus; the germline J gene supplies the remainder. This chain uses TRBV19 with TRBJ1-2, with D uncertain. This CDR3 spans 15 amino acids. Per germline, CDR1 LNHDA and CDR2 SQIVND (reference sequence). V lost 7 bases, J lost 4 bases, and 19 bases lay in between. CDR3 protein: CASTLGPHSIYGYTF. Partial CDR3 DNA: TGTGCCAGTACTTTGGGTCCCCACAGTATCTATGGC.

Note on this clone: The read ends 3 residues before the CDR3 terminus; that terminus is restored from the germline J gene. The gene calls are TRBV13 and TRBJ2-3, with no clear D. The CDR3 totals 16 residues. Germline V gene sequence: CDR1 PRHDT, CDR2 FYEKMQ (reference sequence). V lost 5 bases and J lost 0, with 15 bases in between. The CDR3 region is CASSPIVETSTDTQYF. CDR3 DNA (partial): TGTGCCAGCAGCCCCATTGTAGAGACTAGCACAGATACG.

Remarks on this clone: The read comes to an end 3 residues before the CDR3 does, leaving the germline J gene to fill in the end. This sequence joins TRBV2 and TRBJ2-3; the match to TRBD2 covers 8 bases. Germline V gene sequence: CDR1 SNHLY, CDR2 FYNNEI. The CDR3 runs 15 residues. V lost 1 base, J lost 0 bases, and 0 bases stayed unmatched. The sequenced CDR3 bases are TGTGCCAGCAGTGAAGTAGCGGGAAGCACAGATACG. It codes for CASSEVAGSTDT. The whole CDR3 reads CASSEVAGSTDTQYF.